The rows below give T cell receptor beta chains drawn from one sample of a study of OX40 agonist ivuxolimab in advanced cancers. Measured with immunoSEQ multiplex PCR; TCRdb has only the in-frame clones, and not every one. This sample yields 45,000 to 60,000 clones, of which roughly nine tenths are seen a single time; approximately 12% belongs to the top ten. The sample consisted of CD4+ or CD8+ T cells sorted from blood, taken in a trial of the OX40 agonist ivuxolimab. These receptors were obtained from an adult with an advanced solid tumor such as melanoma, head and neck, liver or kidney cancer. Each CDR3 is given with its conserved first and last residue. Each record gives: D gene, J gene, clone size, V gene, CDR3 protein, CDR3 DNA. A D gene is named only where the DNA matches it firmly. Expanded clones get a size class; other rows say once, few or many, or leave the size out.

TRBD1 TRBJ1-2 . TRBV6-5 CASTTGGYGYTF TGTGCCAGTACCACAGGGGGATATGGCTACACCTTC
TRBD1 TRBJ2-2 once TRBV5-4 CASSLGGGQRSRELFF TGTGCCAGCAGCTTGGGAGGGGGACAGAGGAGCCGGGAGCTGTTTTTT
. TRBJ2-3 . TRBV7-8 CASSLGVGTDTQYF TGTGCCAGCAGCTTAGGGGTGGGGACAGATACGCAGTATTTT
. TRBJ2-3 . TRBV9 CASNPTGTDTQYF TGTGCCAGCAACCCTACAGGGACAGATACGCAGTATTTT
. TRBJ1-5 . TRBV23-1 CASSQTIGSGTYQPQHF TGCGCCAGCAGTCAAACGATCGGGTCAGGGACGTATCAGCCCCAGCATTTT
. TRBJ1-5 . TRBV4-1 CASSQVLWSWQPQHF TGCGCCAGCAGCCAAGTACTATGGTCCTGGCAGCCCCAGCATTTT
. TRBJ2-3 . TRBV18 CASSPSLTDTQYF TGTGCCAGCTCACCATCCCTCACAGATACGCAGTATTTT
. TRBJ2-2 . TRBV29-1 CSFLGPTGELFF TGCAGCTTCCTCGGACCAACCGGGGAGCTGTTTTTT
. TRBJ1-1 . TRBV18 CASSRSGGTEAFF TGTGCCAGCTCACGGAGCGGCGGCACTGAAGCTTTCTTT
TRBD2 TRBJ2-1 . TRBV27 CASSVGLAVYNEQFF TGTGCCAGCAGTGTCGGACTAGCGGTTTACAATGAGCAGTTCTTC
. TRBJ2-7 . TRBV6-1 CASSLKGPAGYEQYF TGTGCCAGCTCATTAAAGGGCCCCGCCGGATACGAGCAGTACTTC
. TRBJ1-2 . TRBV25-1 CASSEIGGRDYGYTF TGTGCCAGCAGTGAAATCGGGGGCAGGGACTATGGCTACACCTTC
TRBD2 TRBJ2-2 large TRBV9 CASSVQREVPNTGELFF TGTGCCAGCAGCGTACAGCGGGAGGTCCCGAACACCGGGGAGCTGTTTTTT
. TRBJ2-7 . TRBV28 CASSLQGYEQYF TGTGCCAGCAGCTTACAGGGCTACGAGCAGTACTTC
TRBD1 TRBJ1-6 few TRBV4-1 CASSQVQGEDSPLHF TGCGCCAGCAGCCAAGTACAGGGGGAAGATTCACCCCTCCACTTT
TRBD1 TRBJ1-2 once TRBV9 CASSPGGTGLGYTF TGTGCCAGCAGCCCCGGGGGGACAGGGCTTGGCTACACCTTC
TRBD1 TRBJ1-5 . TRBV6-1 CASLAGTGPYQPQHF TGTGCCAGCCTGGCCGGGACAGGCCCTTATCAGCCCCAGCATTTT
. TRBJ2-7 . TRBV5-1 CASSLGGYEQYF TGCGCCAGCAGCTTGGGAGGTTACGAGCAGTACTTC
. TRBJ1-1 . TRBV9 CASSVAMNTEAFF TGTGCCAGCAGCGTAGCGATGAACACTGAAGCTTTCTTT
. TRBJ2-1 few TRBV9 CASSVVSGSYNEQFF TGTGCCAGCAGCGTAGTTAGCGGCTCCTACAATGAGCAGTTCTTC
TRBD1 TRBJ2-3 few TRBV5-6 CASSLRRGRLTDTQYF TGTGCCAGCAGCTTGCGCAGGGGGCGTTTAACAGATACGCAGTATTTT
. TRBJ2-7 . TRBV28 CASRIGGNEQYF TGTGCCAGCAGAATCGGGGGAAACGAGCAGTACTTC
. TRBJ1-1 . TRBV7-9 CASSLDRGTEAFF TGTGCCAGCAGCTTAGACCGGGGTACTGAAGCTTTCTTT
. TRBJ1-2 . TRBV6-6 CASTLGAGHGYTF TGTGCCAGCACCCTAGGGGCAGGGCATGGCTACACCTTC
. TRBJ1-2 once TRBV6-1 CASGENYGYTF TGTGCCAGCGGGGAAAACTATGGCTACACCTTC
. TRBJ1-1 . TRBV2 CASSAQGNTEAFF TGTGCCAGCAGTGCCCAGGGGAACACTGAAGCTTTCTTT
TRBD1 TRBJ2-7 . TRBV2 CASSRGQGPYEQYF TGTGCCAGCAGTCGGGGACAGGGGCCCTACGAGCAGTACTTC
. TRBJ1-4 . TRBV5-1 CASSPLDGTNEKLFF TGCGCCAGCAGCCCCTTAGACGGGACTAATGAAAAACTGTTTTTT
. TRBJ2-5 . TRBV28 CASSLVDRQETQYF TGTGCCAGCAGTTTAGTGGACAGACAAGAGACCCAGTACTTC
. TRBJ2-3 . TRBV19 CASSIPGRGRWGTDTQYF TGTGCCAGTAGTATACCTGGGAGGGGGCGCTGGGGCACAGATACGCAGTATTTT
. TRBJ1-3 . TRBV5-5 CASSPGFFSGNTIYF TGTGCCAGCAGTCCGGGTTTTTTCTCTGGAAACACCATATATTTT
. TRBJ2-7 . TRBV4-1 CASSLSGDQAYEQYF TGCGCCAGCAGCCTATCAGGAGACCAGGCCTACGAGCAGTACTTC
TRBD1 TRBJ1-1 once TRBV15 CATSTGDSKAFF TGTGCCACCAGCACGGGGGACAGTAAAGCTTTCTTT
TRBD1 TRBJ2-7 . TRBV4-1 CASSQPGTAYEQYF TGCGCCAGCAGCCAACCAGGGACAGCATACGAGCAGTACTTC
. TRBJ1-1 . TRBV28 CASSLILTAGGMSDTEAFF TGTGCCAGCAGTTTAATCCTCACGGCAGGCGGTATGAGTGACACTGAAGCTTTCTTT
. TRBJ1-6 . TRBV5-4 CASSLKVPINSPLHF TGTGCCAGCAGCTTGAAGGTGCCTATTAATTCACCCCTCCACTTT
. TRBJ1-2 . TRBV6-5 CASSYSGAGVEWGYTF TGTGCCAGCAGTTACTCCGGCGCGGGGGTAGAATGGGGCTACACCTTC
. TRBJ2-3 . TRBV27 CASSSIASTDTQYF TGTGCCAGCAGTTCAATTGCCAGCACAGATACGCAGTATTTT
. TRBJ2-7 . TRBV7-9 CASSARSSYEQYF TGTGCCAGCAGCGCTCGGTCTTCCTACGAGCAGTACTTC
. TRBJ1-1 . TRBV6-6 CASRFSGARTEAFF TGTGCCAGCCGTTTTTCGGGGGCGAGGACTGAAGCTTTCTTT
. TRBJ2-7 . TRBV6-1 CASSVDAVSYEQYF TGTGCCAGCAGCGTCGATGCGGTTTCCTACGAGCAGTACTTC
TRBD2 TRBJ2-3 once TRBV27 CASSSLVTSGRAGDTQYF TGTGCCAGCAGTTCCCTAGTGACTAGCGGGAGGGCGGGAGATACGCAGTATTTT
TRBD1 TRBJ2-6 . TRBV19 CASSIKTGVSSGANVLTF TGTGCCAGTAGTATCAAGACAGGGGTTTCCTCTGGGGCCAACGTCCTGACTTTC
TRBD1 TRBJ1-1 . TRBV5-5 CASSFGQGRDTEAFF TGTGCCAGCAGCTTCGGACAGGGGAGAGACACTGAAGCTTTCTTT
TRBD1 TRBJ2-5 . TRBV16 CASSQSGRGREETQYF TGTGCCAGCAGCCAATCGGGAAGGGGGCGAGAGGAGACCCAGTACTTC
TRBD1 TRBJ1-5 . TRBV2 CASSEAGTGVQPQHF TGTGCCAGCAGTGAAGCAGGGACAGGGGTTCAGCCCCAGCATTTT
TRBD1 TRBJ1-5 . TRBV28 CASRGQNQAMILNQPQHF TGTGCCAGCAGGGGACAGAACCAAGCAATGATCCTCAATCAGCCCCAGCATTTT
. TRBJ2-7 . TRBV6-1 CASSDGYEQYF TGTGCCAGCAGTGACGGATACGAGCAGTACTTC